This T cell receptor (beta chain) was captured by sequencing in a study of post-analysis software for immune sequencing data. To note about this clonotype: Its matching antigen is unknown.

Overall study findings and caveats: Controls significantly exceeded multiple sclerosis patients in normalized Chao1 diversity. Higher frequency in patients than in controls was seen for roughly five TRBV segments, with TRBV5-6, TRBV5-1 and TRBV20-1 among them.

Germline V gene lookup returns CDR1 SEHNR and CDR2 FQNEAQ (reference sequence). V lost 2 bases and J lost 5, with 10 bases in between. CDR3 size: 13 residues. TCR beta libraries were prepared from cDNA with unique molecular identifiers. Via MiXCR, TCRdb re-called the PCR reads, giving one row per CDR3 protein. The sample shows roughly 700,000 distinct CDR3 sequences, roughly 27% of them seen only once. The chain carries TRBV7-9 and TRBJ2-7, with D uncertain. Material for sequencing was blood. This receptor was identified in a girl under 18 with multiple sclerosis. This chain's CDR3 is CASSLSWQDEQYF. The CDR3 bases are TGTGCCAGCAGCTTAAGTTGGCAGGACGAGCAGTACTTC. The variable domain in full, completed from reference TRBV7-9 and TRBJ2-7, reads DTGVSQNPRHKITKRGQNVTFRCDPISEHNRLYWYRQTLGQGPEFLTYFQNEAQLEKSRLLSDRFSAERPKGSFSTLEIQRTEQGDSAMYLCASSLSWQDEQYFGPGTRLTVT.